This T cell receptor (beta chain) was identified in a study of blood T cell repertoires in COVID-19. Whole-study context: Italy, Spain and the United States were the sources of the convalescent and acute COVID-19 samples. T cells, B-cell-depleted T cells, or PBMCs provided the cDNA or gDNA that served as material.

In the original processing: For nucleated cells, counts were estimated from reference gene primer amplification. The protocol was immunoSEQ multiplex PCR, while the TCRdb copy is restricted to in-frame clones and leaves out a portion. That table supplies the V and J calls and clone size; D and trimming were determined from the DNA. The repertoire consists of under 150,000 clones, with 85% occurring once and the leading ten covering 13%. The sequenced sample was peripheral blood. The receptor's source is a human donor in a cohort sampled during active COVID-19.

CDR3 protein: CAINTPGDYGYTF. The CDR3 DNA reads TGTGCCATCAATACTCCGGGGGACTATGGCTACACCTTC. The chain joins TRBV10-3 to TRBJ1-2; possible D gene TRBD1, 5 bases. V shed 7 bases and J shed 3 bases, with 12 bases lying between them. This CDR3 spans 13 amino acids. Germline V gene sequence: CDR1 ENHRY, CDR2 SYGVKD.